The T cell receptor (beta chain) under discussion was sequenced for a study of blood T cells in healthy people across ages. Study-wide findings and caveats: Whereas aged donors had fewer naive CD4+ cells, long-lived donors had more of them and higher diversity.

Germline V gene data show CDR1 as SQVTM and CDR2 as ANQGSEA. CDR3 size: 15 residues. V shed 0 bases, J shed 4 bases, and the junction held 8 bases outside the gene matches. Primed by a sample-barcoded 5' primer and a J-beta primer mix, a second PCR proceeded for about 6 to 11 cycles. TCRdb passed the 5' RACE reads through MiXCR, listing each CDR3 protein once. The table records about 900,000 distinct CDR3 sequences, approximately 67% of them present only once. Comments on this clonotype: The antigen remains undetermined.

Sequenced: blood. J is TRBJ2-7 and V is TRBV29-1; 8 bases agree with TRBD1. The origin of this receptor is a man between 25 and 39 years old in good health. CDR3 in DNA: TGCAGCGTTGAAGAAGGCGCCGGACAGGGATACGAGCAGTACTTC. Translated: CSVEEGAGQGYEQYF.